This TCR beta chain is from a study of response to subunit inactivated influenza vaccine. Study-level results: Authors suggested that a seasonal influenza vaccination recruits few new T cells each time.

TCRdb recomputed calls from the RT-PCR reads with MiXCR, one row per CDR3 protein. This repertoire shows roughly 670,000 distinct CDR3 sequences, roughly 15% found once; its top ten account for 7.5% to 8%. This clonotype has only one observation. Its antigen remains unidentified. CDR3 length: 14 residues. In germline, CDR1 is WSHSY, CDR2 SAAADI. J lost 4 bases, V lost 7 bases, and 7 bases had no gene match. This specimen was PBMCs from blood, taken 14 to 15 days before vaccination. This receptor was identified in a man aged 50-59 years who received an inactivated influenza vaccine. This chain links TRBV10-2 with TRBJ2-7; 10 bases agree with TRBD1. The CDR3 DNA reads TGCGCCAGCACGAAGGGGACAGGGGTGTACGAGCAGTACTTC. Encoded protein: CASTKGTGVYEQYF.